This T cell receptor (beta chain) emerged from a study of tumor-infiltrating lymphocytes in oesophageal squamous cell carcinoma. TCRdb reprocessed the PCR reads via MiXCR and lists one record per CDR3 protein. The repertoire consists of 15,000 or so distinct CDR3 sequences, with under 70% occurring once and the leading ten covering 37%. This CDR3 region has 12 residues. V shed 6 bases and J shed 3 bases, with 5 bases lying between them. This TCR came from a female donor with esophageal squamous cell carcinoma. This chain joins TRBV12-3 or TRBV12-4 and TRBJ2-2; D gene uncertain. Sequencing input: esophageal tumor tissue. For the CDR3, the DNA is TGTGCCAGCAGCCGATACACCGGGGAGCTGTTTTTT. Amino acids: CASSRYTGELFF.